The sequence of this T cell receptor beta chain was determined in a study of long-term antiretroviral therapy in people with HIV. Study-level background: It was about a decade after the earliest samples that the 2015 immediate-ART recommendation appeared.

Findings and limits, study-wide: Participants lacked recorded data on ART adherence, viral resistance or therapy changes.

V was clipped by 5 bases and J by 7 bases, with 16 bases between them. This CDR3 spans 14 amino acids. Per germline, CDR1 SGHKS and CDR2 YYEKEE (reference sequence). This clone was observed a few times. Its antigen is not known. Sequencing used immunoSEQ v3.0 at survey level. What sequencing targeted per sample was roughly 40,000-55,000 T-cell genomes. Some clones are missing from TCRdb's copy, which holds only in-frame ones; the method was immunoSEQ multiplex PCR. This table has tens of thousands of clones, roughly 80% appearing once. The sequenced sample was unsorted PBMCs, obtained 1.1 years before starting antiretroviral therapy. The chain joins TRBV5-5 to TRBJ1-5; weak D call: TRBD1 (6 bases). The clonotype comes from a woman in her twenties or thirties with HIV. The CDR3 DNA is TGTGCCAGCAGATCCACAGGGATCGGGCAGCCCCAGCATTTT. Its protein is CASRSTGIGQPQHF.